The rows below give T cell receptor beta chains drawn from one sample of a study of blood T cell repertoires in COVID-19. Repertoires were generated with immunoSEQ multiplex PCR, while TCRdb's copy carries only in-frame clones and drops some. The sample includes roughly 410,000 clones, approximately 90% of them seen just once. Sequenced input: peripheral blood. The origin of the receptors is a woman between 40 and 50 years old with COVID-19, enrolled during active disease. CDR3s include the opening cysteine and the closing phenylalanine or tryptophan. D genes are given only for firm matches. Clone size is shown for a subset of rows, as once, few, many or a class of expanded clone.

j_call,v_call,d_call,clone_size,cdr3_aa,cdr3_nt
TRBJ2-7,TRBV28,.,.,CASTASRFRGRYF,TGTGCCAGCACCGCCAGCAGATTTCGGGGGAGGTACTTC
TRBJ2-1,TRBV7-9,.,.,CASSLTGHLINEQFF,TGTGCCAGCAGCTTAACGGGACATTTAATCAATGAGCAGTTCTTC
TRBJ1-5,TRBV24-1,TRBD1,.,CATSDTTGVGQPQHF,TGTGCCACCAGTGACACAACAGGGGTGGGTCAGCCCCAGCATTTT
TRBJ1-4,TRBV28,TRBD1,.,CASSSDRGNNEKLFF,TGTGCCAGCAGTTCAGACAGGGGTAACAATGAAAAACTGTTTTTT
TRBJ1-5,TRBV7-3,.,few,CASSRTPGNQPQHF,TGTGCCAGCTCACGGACCCCGGGAAATCAGCCCCAGCATTTT
TRBJ1-2,TRBV12-3/TRBV12-4,.,.,CASRQTKGYTF,TGTGCCAGCAGACAGACGAAAGGCTACACCTTC
TRBJ1-4,TRBV18,TRBD1,.,CASSPQGQRNEKLFF,TGTGCCAGCTCACCCCAGGGACAGAGAAATGAAAAACTGTTTTTT
TRBJ1-1,TRBV4-3,TRBD1,.,CASSQLTGLNTEAFF,TGCGCCAGCAGCCAACTGACAGGGTTGAACACTGAAGCTTTCTTT
TRBJ2-5,TRBV7-3,TRBD2,.,CASSLGGGYLETQYF,TGTGCCAGCAGCTTGGGGGGAGGGTACCTCGAGACCCAGTACTTC
TRBJ2-3,TRBV7-2,TRBD2,.,CASSGGLPTSTDTQYF,TGTGCCAGCAGCGGGGGACTACCTACTAGCACAGATACGCAGTATTTT
TRBJ2-3,TRBV18,TRBD1,few,CASSPGTGDTQYF,TGTGCCAGCTCACCAGGGACAGGGGATACGCAGTATTTT
TRBJ1-3,TRBV5-1,.,.,CASSWKRTDPGNTIYF,TGCGCCAGCAGCTGGAAAAGGACAGACCCTGGAAACACCATATATTTT
TRBJ1-5,TRBV6-5,.,few,CASSPGNHRQPQHF,TGTGCCAGCAGTCCCGGGAACCACCGTCAGCCCCAGCATTTT
TRBJ1-1,TRBV28,TRBD1,.,CAIRGGLMNTEAFF,TGTGCCATCAGGGGGGGGTTAATGAACACTGAAGCTTTCTTT
TRBJ2-3,TRBV27,.,.,CASSLSTRATDTQYF,TGTGCCAGCAGTTTATCGACGAGGGCCACAGATACGCAGTATTTT
TRBJ2-3,TRBV27,.,.,CASSLSLPTDTQYF,TGTGCCAGCAGTTTAAGTCTACCCACAGATACGCAGTATTTT
TRBJ2-1,TRBV18,TRBD2,.,CASSLLGLAGGNEQFF,TGTGCCAGCTCACTACTGGGACTAGCGGGGGGCAATGAGCAGTTCTTC
TRBJ1-2,TRBV28,.,.,CASSSSGAYYGYTF,TGTGCCAGCAGTTCGTCAGGGGCCTACTATGGCTACACCTTC
TRBJ1-1,TRBV29-1,TRBD1,.,CSTRTGENTEAFF,TGCAGCACGAGGACAGGGGAGAACACTGAAGCTTTCTTT
TRBJ1-5,TRBV6-2/TRBV6-3,.,.,CASSRTVYSGQPQHF,TGTGCCAGCAGTCGGACAGTATATTCTGGTCAGCCCCAGCATTTT
TRBJ2-7,TRBV7-9,.,once,CASSLALDRPYEQYF,TGTGCCAGCAGCTTAGCTCTGGACAGACCCTACGAGCAGTACTTC
TRBJ1-1,TRBV7-2,.,.,CASSLVAAENTEAFF,TGTGCCAGCAGCTTGGTGGCAGCGGAGAACACTGAAGCTTTCTTT
TRBJ1-1,TRBV7-2,.,.,CASSYQANTEAFF,TGTGCCAGCAGCTATCAGGCGAACACTGAAGCTTTCTTT
TRBJ2-1,TRBV30,TRBD2,.,CAWSLAGRQFF,TGTGCCTGGAGTCTAGCGGGCCGCCAGTTCTTC
TRBJ1-2,TRBV7-6,.,.,CASSSTSGGYGYTF,TGTGCCAGCAGCTCGACCTCGGGCGGGTATGGCTACACCTTC
TRBJ2-3,TRBV2,.,.,CASSQGVAGTDTQYF,TGTGCCAGCAGCCAAGGGGTAGCGGGCACAGATACGCAGTATTTT